The table lists the clone carrying this TCR beta chain with a few counts. It was with 60 Vbeta and 13 Jbeta primers that the PCR ran. The table came from immunoSEQ multiplex PCR; TCRdb's copy has only in-frame clones and leaves some out. Found here are roughly 140,000 clones, roughly 80% of them singletons; the top ten hold 1.2%. The data stem from a study of cytomegalovirus exposure and HLA in healthy donors. Though nominally healthy at sampling, donors likely had unrecorded immune exposures. V lost 7 bases and J lost 6, with 6 bases in between. The CDR3 sequence is 10 residues long. CDR1 and CDR2 (germline): SEHNR, FQNEAQ (reference sequence).

Sequencing used PBMCs. The chain links TRBV7-9 to TRBJ1-1, with unresolved D. This TCR came from a female donor in good health and CMV-seronegative. CDR3 loop: CASTPPEAFF. CDR3 sequence (DNA): TGTGCCAGCACCCCTCCTGAAGCTTTCTTT.